A selection of T cell receptor beta chains follows, all from one sample in a study of blood T cell repertoires in COVID-19. Assay used: immunoSEQ multiplex PCR; TCRdb lists only in-frame clones, some missing. The table has about 120,000 clones, about 78% seen once. The sample was peripheral blood. Every receptor here comes from a man aged 70-80 years with acute or convalescent COVID-19. Both conserved end residues are part of each CDR3. Expanded clones are given a class, and other clones once, few, many or no size at all.

>TRBV24-1|NA
CATSDSDKPYEQYF
>TRBV5-1|NA
CASSFGTSVGHNEQFF
>TRBV5-1|NA
CASSLFPGQGAGNTIYF
>TRBV19|NA
CASRAPGQQTYEQYF
>TRBV19|NA
CASARGDTDTQYF
>TRBV9|once
CASSVEPTETDTQYF
>TRBV29-1|NA
CSVEGVGGGSMNTEAFF
>TRBV11-3|NA
CASSFSLHTQYF
>TRBV14|few
CASSPEGLVNSPLHF
>TRBV27|NA
CASSFSEQFF
>TRBV7-9|many
CASSSPETQYF
>TRBV25-1|once
CASSDPRASNQPQHF
>TRBV7-8|NA
CASTPGVTGSGNTIYF
>TRBV7-8|NA
CASSLGPGEGSGNTIYF
>TRBV7-9|few
CASSSQGAVYSPLHF
>TRBV5-1|NA
CASSDPQGANTQYF
>TRBV5-6|once
CASTPQGFDTEAFF
>TRBV11-2|NA
CASSSHRGLAGGPRETQYF
>TRBV5-8|once
CASTATIRDRGFVVGYTF
>TRBV9|NA
CASSVATGRPNTEAFF
>TRBV6-5|few
CATQYRGGNEKLFF
>TRBV24-1|few
CATSDPPGQRTYGYTF
>TRBV2|NA
CATGTPYNEQFF
>TRBV5-1|few
CASSLTGGEGYTF
>TRBV19|NA
CAARDRGSGANVLTF
>TRBV5-1|NA
CASSLQGSGNTIYF
>TRBV18|NA
CASSPAGVGTGELFF
>TRBV5-1|few
CASSSMTGTGELFF
>TRBV7-2|NA
CASSLDRGGEQPQHF
>TRBV5-8|NA
CASSWVTSGGALDNEQFF
>TRBV7-2|NA
CASSLAPGLRQPQHF
>TRBV11-2|NA
CASSLTGTASNTEAFF
>TRBV18|NA
CASSRVQAANYGYTF
>TRBV7-2|once
CASSLVNGGETQYF
>TRBV5-1|once
CASSREGGGETQYF
>TRBV6-1|NA
CASSERTGSNTGELFF
>TRBV13|NA
CATSTSSTGGSPLHF
>TRBV3-1/TRBV3-2|NA
CASSQPGVYEKLFF
>TRBV27|NA
CASSLRGVWRGDSYEQYF
>TRBV28|NA
CASSLGGRAREQYF
>TRBV20-1|NA
CSASSQGGGYGYTF
>TRBV5-1|NA
CASSLGYTGAHEQYF
>TRBV10-3|NA
CAISAQNYGYTF
>TRBV5-1|NA
CASSLGQGNEKLFF
>TRBV29-1|NA
CSVVRENTEAFF
>TRBV10-3|NA
CAISESTRVDYGYTF
>TRBV7-9|NA
CASSRYRGEYQETQYF
>TRBV30|few
CAWNRGQYQPQHF
>TRBV10-3|NA
CAISETGVSYGYTF
>TRBV11-3|NA
CASSFGQATITF
>TRBV18|NA
CASSSDVNNEQFF
>TRBV5-4|NA
CASTIQKTGGETQYF
>TRBV3-1/TRBV3-2|NA
CASSQGISGGTNEQFF
>TRBV19|few
CASSPRQVGAYEQYF
>TRBV18|NA
CASSPSSLAGIGEQFF
>TRBV4-2|NA
CASSQGPANQPQHF
>TRBV10-3|NA
CAICRRRDTEAFF